This TCR beta chain was captured in a study of CD8+ T cells in alopecia areata. With respect to this clone: The antigen remains unidentified.

cDNA prepared by RNA extraction and subsequent reverse transcription served as the template for sequencing. Some clones are missing from TCRdb's copy, which holds only in-frame ones; the method was immunoSEQ multiplex PCR. The data show approximately 99,000 clones, with 59% seen just once and more than 20% held by the top ten. Broader study findings: Scalp sequencing also captures normal skin's resident alphabeta T cells. Higher clonality than in normal scalp was seen in lesional scalp, especially alopecia totalis/universalis.

The TCR was taken from a human donor in good health. Sequenced material: CD8+ T cells sorted from blood.

CDR3 sequence: CASSLIGVLETQYF. CDR3 bases: TGTGCCAGCAGCTTAATCGGGGTCTTGGAGACCCAGTACTTC. The rearrangement links TRBV11-1 to TRBJ2-5, with TRBD2 as a possible D gene (5 bases). CDR1 and CDR2 (germline): SGHAT, FQDESV (reference sequence). This CDR3 is built from 14 residues. Trimming removed 2 bases from V and 5 bases from J, with 12 bases in between.